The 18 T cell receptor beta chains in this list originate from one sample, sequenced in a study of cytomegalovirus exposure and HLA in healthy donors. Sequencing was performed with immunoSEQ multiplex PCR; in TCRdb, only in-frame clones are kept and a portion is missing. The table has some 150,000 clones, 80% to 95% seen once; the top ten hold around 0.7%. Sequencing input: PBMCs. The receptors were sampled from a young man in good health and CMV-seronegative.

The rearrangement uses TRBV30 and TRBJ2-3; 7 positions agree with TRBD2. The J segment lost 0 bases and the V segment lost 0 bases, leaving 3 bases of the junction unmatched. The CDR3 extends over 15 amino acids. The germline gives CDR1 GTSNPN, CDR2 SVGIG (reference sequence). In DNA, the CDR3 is TGTGCCTGGAGTGTACAACTAGCGAGCACAGATACGCAGTATTTT. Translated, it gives CAWSVQLASTDTQYF.

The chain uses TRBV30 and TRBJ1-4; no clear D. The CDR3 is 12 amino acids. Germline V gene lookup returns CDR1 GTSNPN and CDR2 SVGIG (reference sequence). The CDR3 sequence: CAFGATNEKLFF. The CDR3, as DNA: TGTGCTTTCGGAGCAACTAATGAAAAACTGTTTTTT.

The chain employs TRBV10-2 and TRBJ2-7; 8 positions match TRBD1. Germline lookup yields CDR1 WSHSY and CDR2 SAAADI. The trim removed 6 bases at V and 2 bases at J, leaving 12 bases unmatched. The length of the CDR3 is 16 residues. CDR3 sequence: CASRHLGDRSTYEQYF. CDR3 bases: TGCGCCAGCAGGCATCTTGGGGACAGGTCGACCTACGAGCAGTACTTC.

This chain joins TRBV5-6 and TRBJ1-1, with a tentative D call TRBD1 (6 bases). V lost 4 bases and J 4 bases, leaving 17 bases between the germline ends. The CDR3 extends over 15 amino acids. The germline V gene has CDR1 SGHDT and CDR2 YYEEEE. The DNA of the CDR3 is TGTGCCAGCAGCATGTGGACAGTCTTGGGCACTGAAGCTTTCTTT. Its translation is CASSMWTVLGTEAFF.

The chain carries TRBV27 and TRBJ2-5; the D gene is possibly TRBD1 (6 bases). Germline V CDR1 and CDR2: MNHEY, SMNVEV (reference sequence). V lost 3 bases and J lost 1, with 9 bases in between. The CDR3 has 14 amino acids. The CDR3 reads CASSFRDTQETQYF. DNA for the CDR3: TGTGCCAGCAGTTTTCGGGACACCCAAGAGACCCAGTACTTC.

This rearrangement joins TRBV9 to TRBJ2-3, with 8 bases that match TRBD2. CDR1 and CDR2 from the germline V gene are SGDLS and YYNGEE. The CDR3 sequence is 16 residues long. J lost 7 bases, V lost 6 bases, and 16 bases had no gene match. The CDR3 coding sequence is TGTGCCAGCACCCGAAGGGGTGATAGCGGGGCAAATACGCAGTATTTT. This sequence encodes CASTRRGDSGANTQYF.

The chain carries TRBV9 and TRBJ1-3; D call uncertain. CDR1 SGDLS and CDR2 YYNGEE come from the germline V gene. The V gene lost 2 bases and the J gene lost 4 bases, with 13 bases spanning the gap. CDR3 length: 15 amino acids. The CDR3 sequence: CASSVRAGSGNTIYF. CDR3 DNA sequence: TGTGCCAGCAGCGTGCGGGCGGGTTCGGGAAACACCATATATTTT.

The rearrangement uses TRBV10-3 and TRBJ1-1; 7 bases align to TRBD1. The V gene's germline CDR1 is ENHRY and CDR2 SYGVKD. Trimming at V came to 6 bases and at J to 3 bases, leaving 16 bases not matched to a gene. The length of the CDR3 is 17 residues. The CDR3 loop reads CAIRSRQGSFMDTEAFF. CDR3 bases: TGTGCCATCAGGAGCAGACAGGGCTCTTTTATGGACACTGAAGCTTTCTTT.

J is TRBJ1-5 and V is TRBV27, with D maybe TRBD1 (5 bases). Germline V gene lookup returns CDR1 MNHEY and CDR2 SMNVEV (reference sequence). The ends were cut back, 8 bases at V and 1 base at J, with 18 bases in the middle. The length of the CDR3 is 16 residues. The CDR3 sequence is CASWERRDGSNQPQHF. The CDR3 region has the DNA TGTGCCAGCTGGGAGAGGCGGGACGGAAGCAATCAGCCCCAGCATTTT.

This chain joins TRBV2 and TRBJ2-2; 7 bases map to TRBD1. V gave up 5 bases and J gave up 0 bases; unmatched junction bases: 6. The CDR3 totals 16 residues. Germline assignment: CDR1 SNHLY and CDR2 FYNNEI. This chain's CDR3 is CASSTQGPTNTGELFF. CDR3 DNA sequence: TGTGCCAGCAGTACACAGGGGCCCACGAACACCGGGGAGCTGTTTTTT.

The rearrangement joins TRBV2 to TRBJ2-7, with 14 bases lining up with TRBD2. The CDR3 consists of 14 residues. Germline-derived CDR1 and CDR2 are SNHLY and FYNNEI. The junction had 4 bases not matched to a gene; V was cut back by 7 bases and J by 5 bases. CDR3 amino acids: CASTGTSGRNEQYV. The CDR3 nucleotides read TGTGCCAGCACCGGGACTAGCGGGAGAAACGAGCAGTACGTC.

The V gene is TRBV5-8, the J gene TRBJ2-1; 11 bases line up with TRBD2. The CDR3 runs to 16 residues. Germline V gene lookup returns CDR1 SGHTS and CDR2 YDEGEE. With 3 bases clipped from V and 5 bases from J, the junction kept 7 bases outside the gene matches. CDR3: CASSWPGLAADNEQFF. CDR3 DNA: TGTGCCAGCAGCTGGCCGGGACTAGCGGCCGACAATGAGCAGTTCTTC.

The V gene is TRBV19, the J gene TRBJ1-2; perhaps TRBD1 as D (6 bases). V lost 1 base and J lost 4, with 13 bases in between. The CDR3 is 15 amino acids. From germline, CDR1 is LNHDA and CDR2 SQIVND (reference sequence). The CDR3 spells CASSIVDRIVYGYTF. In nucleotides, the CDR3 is TGTGCCAGTAGTATAGTTGACAGGATCGTCTATGGCTACACCTTC. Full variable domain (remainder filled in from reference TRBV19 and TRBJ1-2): DGGITQSPKYLFRKEGQNVTLSCEQNLNHDAMYWYRQDPGQGLRLIYYSQIVNDFQKGDIAEGYSVSREKKESFPLTVTSAQKNPTAFYLCASSIVDRIVYGYTFGSGTRLTVV.

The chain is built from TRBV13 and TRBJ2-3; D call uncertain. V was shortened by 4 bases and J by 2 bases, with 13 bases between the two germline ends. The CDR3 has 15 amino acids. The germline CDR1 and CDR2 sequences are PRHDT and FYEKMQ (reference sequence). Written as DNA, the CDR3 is TGTGCCAGCAGCTCTCCCCCTGCGAACACAGATACGCAGTATTTT. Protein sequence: CASSSPPANTDTQYF.

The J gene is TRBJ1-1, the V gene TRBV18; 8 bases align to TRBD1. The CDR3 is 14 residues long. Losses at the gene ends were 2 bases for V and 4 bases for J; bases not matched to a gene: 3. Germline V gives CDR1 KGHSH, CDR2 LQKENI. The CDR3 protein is CASSPGDRSTEAFF. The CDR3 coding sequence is TGTGCCAGCTCACCAGGGGACAGGAGCACTGAAGCTTTCTTT.

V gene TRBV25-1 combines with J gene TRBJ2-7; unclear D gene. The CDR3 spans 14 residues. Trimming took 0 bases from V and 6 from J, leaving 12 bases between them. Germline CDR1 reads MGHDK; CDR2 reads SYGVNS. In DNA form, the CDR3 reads TGTGCCAGCAGTGAATACCTACTTAGCTCCGAGCAGTACTTC. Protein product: CASSEYLLSSEQYF.

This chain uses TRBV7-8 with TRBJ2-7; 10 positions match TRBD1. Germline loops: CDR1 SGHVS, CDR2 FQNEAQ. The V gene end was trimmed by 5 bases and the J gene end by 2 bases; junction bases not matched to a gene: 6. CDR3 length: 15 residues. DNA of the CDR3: TGTGCCAGCAGCGCCCGGGACAGGGGTACCTACGAGCAGTACTTC. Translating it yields CASSARDRGTYEQYF.

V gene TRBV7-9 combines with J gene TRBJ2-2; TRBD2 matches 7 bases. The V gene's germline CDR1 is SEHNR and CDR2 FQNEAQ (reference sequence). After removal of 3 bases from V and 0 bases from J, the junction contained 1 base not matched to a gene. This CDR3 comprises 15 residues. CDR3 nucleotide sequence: TGTGCCAGCAGCTTGCGGGGGACGAACACCGGGGAGCTGTTTTTT. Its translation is CASSLRGTNTGELFF.